One and the same sample provided the 19 T cell receptor beta chains below, sequenced in a study of shared T cell receptors in the human thymus. Sequencing used immunoSEQ multiplex PCR; TCRdb keeps in-frame clones, though not all of them. The data contain 500,000 to 850,000 clones, more than 70% of them singletons. These data were also reused for a study on human thymus T cells.

Sequenced: thymocytes. The source of these receptors is a boy in the first two years of life with a congenital heart defect.

The chain is built from TRBV5-1 and TRBJ2-5; TRBD2 agrees at 10 bases. V lost 3 bases and J lost 1; bases outside the gene matches: 21. The CDR3 spans 21 residues. CDR1 and CDR2 (germline): SGHRS, YFSETQ. CDR3 coding DNA: TGCGCCAGCAGCTCGAAAAGACTAGCGGGCTTGGGGGTGGGTAGCCAAGAGACCCAGTACTTC. Translated, it gives CASSSKRLAGLGVGSQETQYF.

The rearrangement uses TRBV28 and TRBJ1-3; D not certain. The CDR3 extends over 12 amino acids. Germline V gene data show CDR1 as MDHEN and CDR2 as SYDVKM. Trimming took 5 bases from V and 11 from J, leaving 13 bases between them. CDR3 protein: CASSPSRLAIYF. DNA of the CDR3: TGTGCCAGCAGTCCTAGCCGGTTAGCCATATATTTT.

This clone was counted between two and nine times. This sequence joins TRBV19 and TRBJ1-5, with no clear D. Trimming left V 2 bases short and J 0 bases short, with 8 bases between. The V gene's germline CDR1 is LNHDA and CDR2 SQIVND (reference sequence). This CDR3 contains 15 residues. DNA of the CDR3: TGTGCCAGTAGTATACTCGTAGATAGCAATCAGCCCCAGCATTTT. This codes for CASSILVDSNQPQHF.

The chain uses TRBV28 and TRBJ2-5, with TRBD2 as a possible D gene (5 bases). CDR1 MDHEN and CDR2 SYDVKM come from the germline V gene. V dropped 4 bases and J dropped 1 base, with 13 bases sitting between them. This CDR3 region has 15 residues. The CDR3 sequence is CASSSPRARQETQYF. The DNA of the CDR3 is TGTGCCAGCAGTTCTCCGAGGGCCCGCCAAGAGACCCAGTACTTC.

The rearrangement uses TRBV5-1 and TRBJ2-3; 12 nucleotides align to TRBD2. Germline V CDR1 and CDR2: SGHRS, YFSETQ. This CDR3 is built from 17 residues. V was pared by 4 bases and J by 0 bases, with 6 bases of the junction left unmatched. Here the CDR3 reads CASSPGLAGLSTDTQYF. CDR3 DNA sequence: TGCGCCAGCAGCCCAGGACTAGCGGGACTTAGCACAGATACGCAGTATTTT.

The chain has TRBV7-3 and TRBJ2-1; tentative D call: TRBD1 (6 bases). CDR1 SGHTA and CDR2 FQGTGA come from the germline V gene. The CDR3 contains 14 residues. V was clipped by 5 bases and J by 5 bases, with 13 bases between them. In nucleotides, the CDR3 is TGTGCCAGCAGCCCCGGACAGATACACAATGAGCAGTTCTTC. Translation: CASSPGQIHNEQFF. The complete variable domain, with remaining parts taken from reference TRBV7-3 and TRBJ2-1, reads GAGVSQTPSNKVTEKGKYVELRCDPISGHTALYWYRQSLGQGPEFLIYFQGTGAADDSGLPNDRFFAVRPEGSVSTLKIQRTERGDSAVYLCASSPGQIHNEQFFGPGTRLTVL.

V and J are TRBV14 and TRBJ1-6; 9 bases are shared with TRBD1. J lost 8 bases, V lost 4 bases, and 15 bases had no gene match. The CDR3 is made up of 18 amino acids. Germline V lookup: CDR1 SGHDN, CDR2 FVKESK. CDR3 nucleotides: TGTGCCAGCAGCCCCGAGGGACAGGGAACCAAGGAGGATTCACCCCTCCACTTT. Amino acid sequence: CASSPEGQGTKEDSPLHF.

The chain combines TRBV4-3 with TRBJ2-4; D remains unclear. Trimming took off 4 bases at V and 2 bases at J, with 18 bases between the two ends. In germline, CDR1 is LGHNA, CDR2 YSLEER. This CDR3 spans 17 amino acids. CDR3 in amino acids: CASSPGSWSTPKNIQYF. The CDR3 nucleotides read TGCGCCAGCAGCCCAGGTTCATGGTCCACGCCCAAAAACATTCAGTACTTC.

V is TRBV28 and J is TRBJ2-7, with D hard to call. The CDR3 runs to 14 residues. Germline V gene lookup returns CDR1 MDHEN and CDR2 SYDVKM. V lost 10 bases and J 3 bases, leaving 19 bases between the germline ends. The CDR3 nucleotides are TGTGCCACTCGAACGACTCTATTAGACTACGAGCAGTACTTC. Residues: CATRTTLLDYEQYF.

The gene calls are TRBV9 and TRBJ1-2; TRBD1 is a possible D gene (5 bases). The length of the CDR3 is 14 residues. Germline loops: CDR1 SGDLS, CDR2 YYNGEE. V was shortened by 0 bases and J by 7 bases, with 13 bases between the two germline ends. The DNA of the CDR3 is TGTGCCAGCAGCGTAGGTCAGGGCCTGGGTGGCTACACCTTC. This codes for CASSVGQGLGGYTF.

The V and J genes are TRBV7-6 and TRBJ2-1; TRBD1 agrees at 7 bases. Germline V gene lookup returns CDR1 SGHVS and CDR2 FNYEAQ. The CDR3 contains 15 residues. The J segment lost 2 bases and the V segment lost 5 bases, leaving 6 bases of the junction unmatched. CDR3 amino acids: CASSATGVPYNEQFF. In DNA form, the CDR3 reads TGTGCCAGCAGCGCAACAGGGGTTCCCTACAATGAGCAGTTCTTC.

The V and J genes are TRBV13 and TRBJ2-1, with 8 bases identical to TRBD1. The CDR3 extends over 15 amino acids. Germline-derived CDR1 and CDR2 are PRHDT and FYEKMQ (reference sequence). The ends lost 1 base at V and 5 bases at J; junction bases unmatched: 4. This CDR3 reads CASSLERQGNNEQFF. CDR3 bases: TGTGCCAGCAGCTTAGAGAGACAGGGGAACAATGAGCAGTTCTTC.

The chain links TRBV28 to TRBJ1-2; 8 nucleotides align to TRBD1. Germline V CDR1 and CDR2: MDHEN, SYDVKM. V was pared by 6 bases and J by 7 bases, with 10 bases of the junction left unmatched. This CDR3 spans 14 amino acids. CDR3: CASRRDRQGVGYTF. CDR3 bases: TGTGCCAGCAGACGGGACAGGCAAGGGGTTGGCTACACCTTC.

CDR3 region: CAWSVQWSRASGEYEQYF. CDR3 nucleotide sequence: TGTGCCTGGAGTGTACAGTGGTCGAGAGCCTCCGGTGAATACGAGCAGTACTTC. V gene TRBV30 combines with J gene TRBJ2-7; D is unclear. Germline CDR1 is GTSNPN and CDR2 is SVGIG (reference sequence). The V end lost 0 bases, the J end lost 4 bases, and 25 bases lay between the germline ends. The CDR3 has 18 amino acids.

The chain recombines TRBV7-9 with TRBJ2-7, with 10 bases fitting TRBD2. Germline CDR1 is SEHNR and CDR2 is FQNEAQ (reference sequence). Germline trimming cut 1 base from V and 1 base from J; bases unmatched to any gene: 10. CDR3 size: 18 residues. CDR3 residues: CASSLETQLAGPSYEQYF. The DNA of the CDR3 is TGTGCCAGCAGCTTAGAAACCCAACTAGCGGGGCCTTCCTACGAGCAGTACTTC.

The chain carries TRBV4-3 and TRBJ2-7, with 8 nucleotides matching TRBD2. The V and J ends lost 0 bases and 6 bases, in that order; junction bases with no gene match: 4. This CDR3 is 14 amino acids long. CDR1 and CDR2 from the germline V gene are LGHNA and YSLEER. The CDR3 coding sequence is TGCGCCAGCAGCCAAGAAGCGACTAGCGCCGAGCAGTACTTC. This translates into CASSQEATSAEQYF.

The chain links TRBV12-5 to TRBJ1-2; the D gene is possibly TRBD1 (5 bases). Germline CDR1 LGHNT, CDR2 FRNRAP. CDR3 length: 15 residues. The germline V and J ends were trimmed by 0 bases and 7 bases, with 15 bases remaining between them. CDR3 sequence (DNA): TGTGCTAGTGGTTTGGTCCTCGGGGGGATGGCTGGCTACACCTTC. It yields the protein CASGLVLGGMAGYTF.

The genes are TRBV27 and TRBJ2-7, with 9 nucleotides matching TRBD2. V shed 3 bases, J shed 3 bases, and the junction held 3 bases outside the gene matches. This CDR3 region has 14 residues. The V gene's germline CDR1 is MNHEY and CDR2 SMNVEV (reference sequence). The CDR3 DNA reads as TGTGCCAGCAGTTTCCAAGCGGGAGGCTACGAGCAGTACTTC. It translates to CASSFQAGGYEQYF.

This chain links TRBV27 with TRBJ2-1; TRBD2 agrees at 11 bases. Germline CDR1 and CDR2: MNHEY and SMNVEV (reference sequence). The CDR3 has 17 residues. The ends lost 5 bases at V and 0 bases at J; junction bases unmatched: 6. CDR3 sequence: CASSMNSGRGSYNEQFF. CDR3 in DNA: TGTGCCAGCAGTATGAATAGCGGGAGGGGCTCCTACAATGAGCAGTTCTTC.